A single sample is the source of the 27 T cell receptor beta chains below, sequenced in a study of T cells after posttransplantation cyclophosphamide. Sampled 1 year posttransplant, controls received myeloablative marrow transplants, methotrexate and a calcineurin inhibitor. The data were produced by immunoSEQ multiplex PCR, yet TCRdb's version contains in-frame clones alone and is incomplete. The sample has about 21,000 clones, 70% to 90% seen once; the top ten hold about 2%. The sequencing used PBMCs, collected 362 days after allogeneic stem cell transplant with calcineurin inhibitor and methotrexate. The source of these receptors is a female patient in her 30s who received an allogeneic stem cell transplant from an unrelated donor, was CMV-positive, and had acute and chronic GVHD. Some T cells may have come from the graft donor.

The chain combines TRBV28 with TRBJ1-1, with D tentatively TRBD1 (6 bases). Germline V gene lookup returns CDR1 MDHEN and CDR2 SYDVKM. V lost 3 bases, J lost 1 base, and 12 bases lay in between. The CDR3 is 15 amino acids. The CDR3 DNA follows: TGTGCCAGCAGTTTCTCAGGGGCCGGGAACACTGAAGCTTTCTTT. This codes for CASSFSGAGNTEAFF.

This chain joins TRBV30 and TRBJ1-1; the D gene is possibly TRBD1 (5 bases). Germline V gene data show CDR1 as GTSNPN and CDR2 as SVGIG (reference sequence). Trimming cost V 7 bases and J 3 bases, with 6 bases left between them. The CDR3 is 10 amino acids. Here the CDR3 reads CASGDTEAFF. CDR3 nucleotide sequence: TGTGCCTCGGGGGACACTGAAGCTTTCTTT.

This sequence joins TRBV6-5 and TRBJ1-5; no clear D. This CDR3 comprises 13 residues. Trimming took off 6 bases at V and 4 bases at J, with 10 bases between the two ends. The germline gives CDR1 MNHEY, CDR2 SVGAGI. This chain's CDR3 is CASSPRENQPQHF. As DNA, the CDR3 is TGTGCCAGCAGCCCCCGGGAGAATCAGCCCCAGCATTTT.

V gene TRBV2 combines with J gene TRBJ2-7, with TRBD1 identical over 7 bases. This CDR3 is built from 16 residues. The V gene's germline CDR1 is SNHLY and CDR2 FYNNEI. Trimming cost V 5 bases and J 2 bases; bases outside gene matches: 12. The CDR3 loop reads CASSPLLTGSTYEQYF. CDR3 bases: TGTGCCAGCAGTCCTCTCCTGACAGGGTCCACCTACGAGCAGTACTTC. The entire variable domain, with the rest obtained from reference TRBV2 and TRBJ2-7, is as follows: EPEVTQTPSHQVTQMGQEVILRCVPISNHLYFYWYRQILGQKVEFLVSFYNNEISEKSEIFDDQFSVERPDGSNFTLKIRSTKLEDSAMYFCASSPLLTGSTYEQYFGPGTRLTVT.

V is TRBV29-1 and J is TRBJ1-2, with D hard to call. In germline, CDR1 is SQVTM, CDR2 ANQGSEA. The ends were cut back, 4 bases at V and 6 bases at J, with 9 bases in the middle. This CDR3 has 11 residues. The CDR3 spells CSVGVGHGYTF. The CDR3 bases are TGCAGCGTTGGGGTTGGGCATGGCTACACCTTC.

The CDR3 sequence is CASSYSTSGRETQYF. CDR3 nucleotide sequence: TGTGCCAGCAGTTACTCGACTAGCGGGAGGGAGACCCAGTACTTC. V is TRBV6-5 and J is TRBJ2-5, with TRBD2 identical over 13 bases. The germline CDR1 and CDR2 sequences are MNHEY and SVGAGI. The CDR3 has 15 residues. Trimming cost V 0 bases and J 5 bases; bases outside gene matches: 0.

The CDR3, as DNA: TGTGCCAGCAGTGTAGACCAGGGATACTATGGCTACACCTTC. Translation: CASSVDQGYYGYTF. The chain recombines TRBV2 with TRBJ1-2, with a possible D match to TRBD1 (5 bases). The CDR3 length is 14 residues. Looked up from germline, CDR1 is SNHLY and CDR2 is FYNNEI. V gave up 4 bases and J gave up 3 bases, with 12 bases separating them.

The chain uses TRBV7-3 and TRBJ1-2, with D perhaps matching TRBD1 (5 bases). Trimming shortened V by 8 bases and J by 5 bases, and 27 bases separated the two germline ends. CDR3 length: 17 residues. Germline V gene sequence: CDR1 SGHTA, CDR2 FQGTGA. CDR3 loop: CASDRDWTRTSLYGYTF. Written as DNA, the CDR3 is TGTGCCAGCGATCGGGACTGGACGCGGACGTCTCTTTATGGCTACACCTTC.

The chain is built from TRBV6-5 and TRBJ1-1, with 8 nucleotides matching TRBD1. J lost 11 bases, V lost 2 bases, and 4 bases had no gene match. Germline V gene data show CDR1 as MNHEY and CDR2 as SVGAGI. The CDR3 length is 12 residues. The CDR3 sequence is CASSYETGVAFF. The CDR3 DNA sequence: TGTGCCAGCAGTTACGAGACAGGGGTGGCTTTCTTT.

The chain links TRBV30 to TRBJ1-1, with D unclear. The CDR3 length is 13 residues. CDR1 is GTSNPN, CDR2 SVGIG, per germline (reference sequence). Trimming removed 1 base from V and 2 bases from J, with 8 bases in between. The CDR3 coding sequence is TGTGCCTGGAGTGGGCCGTCAAACACTGAAGCTTTCTTT. It translates to CAWSGPSNTEAFF.

This chain joins TRBV19 and TRBJ2-7; tentatively, D is TRBD2 (6 bases). The CDR3 runs 17 residues. V lost 5 bases, J lost 6 bases, and 26 bases lay in between. Germline V lookup: CDR1 LNHDA, CDR2 SQIVND (reference sequence). In DNA form, the CDR3 reads TGTGCCAGTAGTCCCGAGGAGGGGAAAGAGTCGGGTCGCGAGCAGTACTTC. Its translation: CASSPEEGKESGREQYF.

The chain uses TRBV28 and TRBJ1-1; TRBD1 matches at 7 bases. Germline CDR1 reads MDHEN; CDR2 reads SYDVKM. There are 14 residues in the CDR3. The V and J ends lost 8 bases and 1 base, in that order; junction bases with no gene match: 7. This CDR3 reads CASAGGQTNTEAFF. The DNA of the CDR3 is TGTGCCAGCGCGGGGGGACAGACGAACACTGAAGCTTTCTTT.

V usage is TRBV6-1 and J usage is TRBJ2-7; tentatively, D is TRBD2 (6 bases). Per germline, CDR1 MNHNS and CDR2 SASEGT. This CDR3 spans 14 amino acids. The germline V and J ends were trimmed by 3 bases and 2 bases, with 11 bases remaining between them. The CDR3: CASSEEGPTYEQYF. Here the CDR3 DNA reads TGTGCCAGCAGTGAGGAGGGGCCTACCTACGAGCAGTACTTC.

Here the CDR3 reads CASSGRDTNSYNEQFF. The CDR3 DNA reads TGCGCCAGCAGCGGCCGGGACACCAACTCCTACAATGAGCAGTTCTTC. V gene TRBV5-1 combines with J gene TRBJ2-1; D is possibly TRBD1 (6 bases). Germline V gives CDR1 SGHRS, CDR2 YFSETQ. The CDR3 has 16 amino acids. V lost 4 bases to trimming and J lost 0 bases, with 14 bases between them.

Remarks on this clone: An end of the junction does not agree with germline; a read error may underlie this. This chain joins TRBV7-3 and TRBJ1-6; D possibly corresponds to TRBD1 (6 bases). The germline V gene has CDR1 SGHTA and CDR2 FQGTGA. The CDR3 totals 17 residues. The CDR3 reads CASSVTSRGSYNSPLHF. The CDR3, as DNA: TGTGCCAGCAGCGTAACGTCCAGGGGATCCTATAATTCACCCCTCCACTTT.

This clone was seen just once. The chain links TRBV19 to TRBJ2-3; D may be TRBD1 (5 bases). Germline assignment: CDR1 LNHDA and CDR2 SQIVND (reference sequence). The CDR3 sequence is 16 residues long. Trimming took 9 bases from V and 0 from J, leaving 19 bases between them. As DNA, the CDR3 is TGTGCCAGCAGTCTTCGTGGGGCTTTAAGCACAGATACGCAGTATTTT. Its translation: CASSLRGALSTDTQYF.

The chain has TRBV6-1 and TRBJ1-1; unclear D gene. The CDR3 totals 15 residues. The V gene lost 1 base and the J gene lost 4 bases, with 13 bases spanning the gap. CDR1 and CDR2 from the germline V gene are MNHNS and SASEGT. CDR3 nucleotide sequence: TGTGCCAGCAGTGAAGTCTCAACAAAAAGCACTGAAGCTTTCTTT. Translation gives CASSEVSTKSTEAFF.

The J gene is TRBJ2-5, the V gene TRBV27; TRBD1 is a possible D gene (6 bases). Germline V lookup: CDR1 MNHEY, CDR2 SMNVEV (reference sequence). Trimming pared 3 bases from V and 5 bases from J, leaving 10 bases between. The CDR3 runs to 13 residues. The CDR3 loop reads CASSFFQGETQYF. In DNA form, the CDR3 reads TGTGCCAGCAGTTTTTTCCAGGGGGAGACCCAGTACTTC.

A word on this clone: The junction differs from germline at one of its ends, possibly a read error. The chain is built from TRBV7-3 and TRBJ2-3; D is perhaps TRBD1 (5 bases). The CDR3 length is 16 residues. Per the germline V gene, CDR1 is SGHTA and CDR2 is FQGTGA. The CDR3: CAGSSLGHSSTDTQYF. The CDR3 coding sequence is TGTGCCGGCAGCTCTCTAGGACATTCTAGCACAGATACGCAGTATTTT.

The V gene is TRBV11-2, the J gene TRBJ2-3; no clear D. The CDR3 totals 13 residues. The ends were cut back, 4 bases at V and 3 bases at J, with 8 bases in the middle. The germline V gene has CDR1 SGHAT and CDR2 FQNNGV. The CDR3, as DNA: TGTGCCAGCAGCTCCCCTAGAACAGATACGCAGTATTTT. This codes for CASSSPRTDTQYF.

This clone was found once. The chain recombines TRBV6-6 with TRBJ2-1, with 11 positions matching TRBD2. From germline, CDR1 is MNHNY and CDR2 SVGAGI (reference sequence). The CDR3 has 15 residues. The junction had 7 bases not matched to a gene; V was cut back by 4 bases and J by 8 bases. This chain's CDR3 is CASSLLAGDLDEQFF. DNA for the CDR3: TGTGCCAGCAGTTTACTAGCGGGAGATTTAGATGAGCAGTTCTTC.

The chain links TRBV2 to TRBJ1-1; weak D call: TRBD1 (6 bases). Germline V CDR1 and CDR2: SNHLY, FYNNEI. The V end lost 2 bases, the J end lost 4 bases, and 11 bases lay between the germline ends. The CDR3 contains 14 residues. CDR3 DNA sequence: TGTGCCAGCAGTGAACGGCAGGGGAGCACTGAAGCTTTCTTT. It translates to CASSERQGSTEAFF.

V gene TRBV5-1 combines with J gene TRBJ1-1; D is possibly TRBD1 (6 bases). The CDR3 is 14 residues long. Deletions cut 4 bases from V and 1 base from J, with 11 bases between. Germline V gene lookup returns CDR1 SGHRS and CDR2 YFSETQ. The CDR3 spells CASSVQGENTEAFF. DNA of the CDR3: TGCGCCAGCAGCGTACAGGGCGAGAACACTGAAGCTTTCTTT.

This chain links TRBV5-1 with TRBJ2-7, with D possibly being TRBD2 (7 bases). Trimming cost V 2 bases and J 1 base, with 16 bases left between them. Germline V gene lookup returns CDR1 SGHRS and CDR2 YFSETQ. The CDR3 is made up of 16 amino acids. CDR3 coding DNA: TGCGCCAGCAGCTTAGGGGGGGACGGTCCGTCCTACGAGCAGTACTTC. This gives the protein CASSLGGDGPSYEQYF.

The V gene is TRBV6-5, the J gene TRBJ1-2; 7 bases are a match to TRBD1. Germline values: CDR1 MNHEY, CDR2 SVGAGI. The CDR3 has 16 residues. V trimming: 2 bases; J trimming: 3 bases; junction bases outside the gene matches: 9. The CDR3 bases are TGTGCCAGCAGTTACCAGACAGGGCCCTCCTACTATGGCTACACCTTC. This translates into CASSYQTGPSYYGYTF.

This clone has only a few counts. The chain uses TRBV19 and TRBJ1-1; no clear D gene. The CDR3 sequence is 14 residues long. In germline, CDR1 is LNHDA, CDR2 SQIVND (reference sequence). V was clipped by 5 bases and J by 1 base, with 11 bases between them. The CDR3 reads CASSWRTPNTEAFF. CDR3 nucleotides: TGTGCCAGTAGTTGGAGAACTCCGAACACTGAAGCTTTCTTT.

J is TRBJ2-3 and V is TRBV2; 7 nucleotides match TRBD2. From germline, CDR1 is SNHLY and CDR2 FYNNEI. The CDR3 runs to 14 residues. The ends lost 4 bases at V and 5 bases at J; junction bases unmatched: 6. CDR3 sequence (DNA): TGTGCCAGCAGTGGACTAGCTCGGGGAGATACGCAGTATTTT. The encoded protein is CASSGLARGDTQYF.